This is a list of T cell receptor beta chains from one sample in a study of human T cells and chemical hapten exposure. TCRdb called the RACE reads again in MiXCR, with one record for every CDR3 protein. The sample contains about 250,000 distinct CDR3 sequences, roughly 8% of which appear only once. The starting material was whole blood, obtained in connection with sensitization to the hapten diphenylcyclopropenone (DPC). Every receptor here comes from a young man with alopecia areata. Some clones in this sample may be carry-over from other donors' samples. CDR3s include the opening cysteine and the closing phenylalanine or tryptophan. D genes are given only for firm matches. Part of the rows lack a size; the others show once, few, many or a class for expanded clones.

TRBJ2-5 16 TRBD1 TRBV4-3 . TGCGCCAGCAGCCAACCGACAGGGGGCGTATCAGAGACCCAGTACTTC CASSQPTGGVSETQYF
TRBJ2-4 16 . TRBV12-3/TRBV12-4 few TGTGCCAGCAGTTGGAGCGGGACAGCGTTCAAAAACATTCAGTACTTC CASSWSGTAFKNIQYF
TRBJ2-7 19 TRBD1 TRBV28 . TGTGCCAGCAGTTTACCGGGACAGGGGTGGAACTTGAGCTCCTACGAGCAGTACTTC CASSLPGQGWNLSSYEQYF
TRBJ1-1 17 . TRBV11-2 . TGTGCCAGCAGCTTATGGGAGCCGGGAATGACTTACACTGAAGCTTTCTTT CASSLWEPGMTYTEAFF
TRBJ2-5 14 TRBD1 TRBV6-2/TRBV6-3 . TGTGCCAGCAGTCGACAGGGATCCCAAGAGACCCAGTACTTC CASSRQGSQETQYF
TRBJ2-2 14 . TRBV5-1 few TGCGCCAGCAGCTTGGGTTGGCTACCCCGGGAGCTGTTTTTT CASSLGWLPRELFF
TRBJ2-1 16 TRBD1 TRBV11-1 . TGTGCCAGCAGCTTACGGGACAGGGGCGACTACAATGAGCAGTTCTTC CASSLRDRGDYNEQFF
TRBJ2-7 14 . TRBV7-2 few TGTGCCAGCAGCTTAAGGTTGCAGGGAGTCGAGCAGTACTTC CASSLRLQGVEQYF
TRBJ2-7 14 TRBD1 TRBV25-1 . TGTGCCAGTTCTCGGGACAGAGTTGCCTACGAGCAGTACTTC CASSRDRVAYEQYF
TRBJ2-7 15 . TRBV5-5 many TGTGCCAGCAGCTTGGCTACCGGGACGTTCTACGAGCAGTACTTC CASSLATGTFYEQYF
TRBJ2-3 14 . TRBV27 . TGTGCCAGCAGTTTACGCCTTGATGGGGATACGCAGTATTTT CASSLRLDGDTQYF
TRBJ2-7 13 . TRBV4-3 . TGCGCCAGCAGCCAAGAGGGCTGGTACGAGCAGTACTTC CASSQEGWYEQYF
TRBJ2-1 15 . TRBV10-3 . TGTGCCATCAGTGGGGACCGATTATCCTACAATGAGCAGTTCTTC CAISGDRLSYNEQFF
TRBJ2-1 16 . TRBV11-1 . TGTGCCAGCAGCTTAGCGGGCATCCGTCCCTACAATGAGCAGTTCTTC CASSLAGIRPYNEQFF
TRBJ1-4 15 . TRBV12-3/TRBV12-4 . TGTGCCAGCAGTCCCCAAATAGGGAGAGGCGAAAAACTGTTTTTT CASSPQIGRGEKLFF
TRBJ2-2 15 TRBD1 TRBV6-4 many TGTGCCAGCAGCCCTACAGGGGGGAACACCGGGGAGCTGTTTTTT CASSPTGGNTGELFF
TRBJ1-1 14 . TRBV20-1 few TGCAGTGCTCGGATCCACGGATTCCTACCCGAAGCTTTCTTT CSARIHGFLPEAFF
TRBJ2-5 16 . TRBV6-6 few TGTGCCAGCAGCCACATCCGGCGGGGCCCGGGAGAGACCCAGTACTTC CASSHIRRGPGETQYF
TRBJ1-2 14 TRBD1 TRBV7-9 few TGTGCCAGCAGTATGACAGGGGAAGACTATGGCTACACCTTC CASSMTGEDYGYTF
TRBJ2-3 17 . TRBV7-8 many TGTGCCAGCAGCTTACTGACAGGACTTACTAGCACAGATACGCAGTATTTT CASSLLTGLTSTDTQYF
TRBJ1-6 15 . TRBV28 . TGTGCCAGCAGTCCAGAGAGCTCCTATAATTCACCCCTCCACTTT CASSPESSYNSPLHF
TRBJ1-1 12 . TRBV29-1 many TGCAGCGTGGGACCCCCGGCGACTGAAGCTTTCTTT CSVGPPATEAFF
TRBJ1-4 11 . TRBV6-5 many TGTGCCAGCAGTACGGGGGAAAAACTGTTTTTT CASSTGEKLFF
TRBJ1-5 13 TRBD1 TRBV20-1 few TGCAGTGTTCGCAGAGGGGGCAGTCAGCCCCAGCATTTT CSVRRGGSQPQHF
TRBJ1-1 15 . TRBV20-1 few TGCAGTGCTAGGGCAGAGGGGGACGGGAACACTGAAGCTTTCTTT CSARAEGDGNTEAFF
TRBJ2-3 13 . TRBV15 few TGTGCCACCAGCAGAGATGGAGCGGATACGCAGTATTTT CATSRDGADTQYF
TRBJ1-1 14 . TRBV7-3 . TGTGCCAGCAGCCCGGACTCTTCGTACACTGAAGCTTTCTTT CASSPDSSYTEAFF
TRBJ1-1 13 . TRBV20-1 few TGCAGTGCTAGAACAGGGAAGAACACTGAAGCTTTCTTT CSARTGKNTEAFF
TRBJ1-2 15 . TRBV14 . TGTGCCAGCAGCCAAGTGTTGAGGGATATGGATGGCTACACCTTC CASSQVLRDMDGYTF
TRBJ1-2 17 . TRBV7-2 few TGTGCCAGCAGCTTCAGGGCGGGGGGCGCTTCTTCCTATGGCTACACCTTC CASSFRAGGASSYGYTF
TRBJ2-1 16 . TRBV7-6 . TGTGCCAGCAGCCCAAGATTAGGCAGGGCTTTCTATGAGCAGTTCTTC CASSPRLGRAFYEQFF
TRBJ2-3 14 . TRBV28 . TGTGCCAGCAGTTTAATTAGGGCAGCAGATACGCAGTATTTT CASSLIRAADTQYF
TRBJ2-1 16 . TRBV5-1 many TGCGCCAGCAGCTTTGGGGACCGAAGCTCCTACAATGAGCAGTTCTTC CASSFGDRSSYNEQFF
TRBJ2-3 15 . TRBV11-1 . TGTGCCAGCAGCCCCGACGTAAGGTTCGCAGATACGCAGTATTTT CASSPDVRFADTQYF
TRBJ2-1 11 . TRBV10-3 . TGTGCCACCGGCAACTACAATGAGCAGTTCTTC CATGNYNEQFF
TRBJ2-1 15 . TRBV6-5 few TGTGCCAGCAGTTTTGCTGCCGGAGGGGGCGATGAGCAGTTCTTC CASSFAAGGGDEQFF
TRBJ2-2 15 . TRBV12-3/TRBV12-4 . TGTGCCAGCAGTTTAGTCCTGGGAAACACCGGGGAGCTGTTTTTT CASSLVLGNTGELFF
TRBJ2-5 14 TRBD2 TRBV6-2/TRBV6-3 many TGTGCCAGCAGTCCCCGACTAGCGGGGGACCGATCATACTTC CASSPRLAGDRSYF
TRBJ2-3 15 . TRBV29-1 few TGCAGCGTTGAGATAGGGGGGGATTTCACAGATACGCAGTATTTT CSVEIGGDFTDTQYF
TRBJ2-5 16 TRBD1 TRBV4-3 few TGCGCCAGCAGCCAGGTTTACAGGGGCAACCAAGAGACCCAGTACTTC CASSQVYRGNQETQYF
TRBJ1-6 15 . TRBV9 . TGTGCCAGCAGCACCTACAGCTCCTATAATTCACCCCTCCACTTT CASSTYSSYNSPLHF
TRBJ1-1 16 TRBD1 TRBV6-2/TRBV6-3 few TGTGCCAGCAGCCCCTTAAGGGACAGAACCCACACTGAAGCTTTCTTT CASSPLRDRTHTEAFF
TRBJ2-3 15 . TRBV5-1 . TGCGCCAGCAGCACAAGGACTCACAGCACAGATACGCAGTATTTT CASSTRTHSTDTQYF
TRBJ1-2 13 . TRBV4-1 few TGCGCCAGCAGCCAAAAGGGAGTCTATGGCTACACCTTC CASSQKGVYGYTF
TRBJ2-2 13 . TRBV10-2 . TGCGCCAGCAACCTGTATGGCACCGGGGAGCTGTTTTTT CASNLYGTGELFF
TRBJ1-1 15 . TRBV4-3 few TGCGCCAGCAGCCAAGATTTGGGGCCTTACACTGAAGCTTTCTTT CASSQDLGPYTEAFF
TRBJ1-1 13 . TRBV29-1 many TGCAGCGCCGGGACCACTATTAACACTGAAGCTTTCTTT CSAGTTINTEAFF
TRBJ2-2 15 . TRBV12-5 many TGTGCTAGTGGTTTCGTGGACAACTGGTACCGGGAGCTGTTTTTT CASGFVDNWYRELFF
TRBJ2-3 12 . TRBV27 many TGTGCCAGCAGCTTAATTGGAGATACGCAGTATTTT CASSLIGDTQYF
TRBJ1-2 13 . TRBV10-3 few TGTGCCATCAGGCAGGGTCCCTCCGGCGGCTACACCTTC CAIRQGPSGGYTF
TRBJ2-1 14 TRBD1 TRBV14 . TGTGCCAGCAGCAAACGACAGGGGGATAATGAGCAGTTCTTC CASSKRQGDNEQFF
TRBJ1-1 13 . TRBV4-1 . TGCGCCAGCAGCCCACGGATCCAAGGCGAAGCTTTCTTT CASSPRIQGEAFF